A single sample gave rise to the 14 T cell receptor beta chains below, sequenced in a study of early T cells in non-severe SARS-CoV-2 infection. Each CDR3 protein is one row after TCRdb ran MiXCR on the 5' RACE reads. The sample holds 90,000 to 120,000 distinct CDR3 sequences, approximately 12% seen once. The material sequenced was whole blood. The receptors were gathered from an adult who was a healthcare worker with PCR-confirmed SARS-CoV-2 infection or an uninfected control (not recorded which).

This sequence joins TRBV28 and TRBJ2-7; 8 positions agree with TRBD1. Germline CDR1 is MDHEN and CDR2 is SYDVKM. After removal of 7 bases from V and 5 bases from J, the junction contained 7 bases not matched to a gene. The length of the CDR3 is 13 residues. The chain's CDR3 is CASTGGAAHEQYF. The CDR3, as DNA: TGTGCCAGCACAGGGGGCGCGGCCCACGAGCAGTACTTC.

On this clonotype: A much larger clone is a single base away; this may be a read error. The chain carries TRBV2 and TRBJ1-1; D is unresolved. This CDR3 region has 13 residues. Germline loops: CDR1 SNHLY, CDR2 FYNNEI. Between the trimmed V and J ends, which lost 8 bases and 0 bases, there was a span of 10 bases. CDR3 DNA sequence: TGTGCCAGCGAGAAATTAGTGAACACTGAAGCTTTCTTT. Translation: CASEKLVNTEAFF.

The chain has TRBV3-1 and TRBJ1-5; D is undetermined. Per the germline V gene, CDR1 is LGHDT and CDR2 is YNNKEL (reference sequence). The CDR3 runs 13 residues. V was pared by 0 bases and J by 4 bases, with 4 bases between. CDR3 residues: CASSQERNQPQHF. CDR3 DNA sequence: TGTGCCAGCAGCCAAGAGAGGAATCAGCCCCAGCATTTT.

This clonotype was seen repeatedly, ten times or more. The chain carries TRBV5-1 and TRBJ1-6; no definite D call. V was shortened by 1 base and J by 4 bases, with 6 bases between the two germline ends. This CDR3 contains 14 residues. The germline V gene encodes CDR1 SGHRS and CDR2 YFSETQ. CDR3 amino acids: CASSLSSYNSPLHF. DNA of the CDR3: TGCGCCAGCAGCTTGTCCAGTTATAATTCACCCCTCCACTTT.

This clonotype occurred a few times. This chain connects TRBV10-3 to TRBJ2-7, with a possible D match to TRBD2 (5 bases). Germline V gene lookup returns CDR1 ENHRY and CDR2 SYGVKD. This CDR3 spans 15 amino acids. The V end was cut by 0 bases, the J end by 4 bases, with 13 bases between. The CDR3 DNA reads TGTGCCATCAGTGAGTCCCTACGAGAGGGATACGAGCAGTACTTC. It encodes CAISESLREGYEQYF.

This clonotype was picked up many times. The chain joins TRBV29-1 to TRBJ2-5, with TRBD2 identical over 11 bases. Germline CDR1 SQVTM, CDR2 ANQGSEA. V lost 4 bases to trimming and J lost 5 bases; unmatched junction nucleotides: 3. The CDR3 length is 13 residues. Written as DNA, the CDR3 is TGCAGCGTTGTGGGACTAGCGGCGGAGACCCAGTACTTC. It specifies CSVVGLAAETQYF.

This clonotype came up many times. This rearrangement joins TRBV7-2 to TRBJ2-1; possibly TRBD1 for D (5 bases). Germline CDR1 is SGHTA and CDR2 is FQGNSA. This CDR3 spans 14 amino acids. The ends were cut back, 5 bases at V and 5 bases at J, with 13 bases in the middle. CDR3 sequence reads: CASSPFGAHNEQFF. The CDR3 nucleotides are TGTGCCAGCAGCCCCTTTGGGGCCCACAATGAGCAGTTCTTC.

This clonotype was seen many times. This sequence joins TRBV12-3 or TRBV12-4 and TRBJ2-7, with D unclear. V gave up 3 bases and J gave up 4 bases, with 7 bases separating them. CDR3 length: 12 amino acids. In DNA form, the CDR3 reads TGTGCCAGCAGTTTCGGCGAGTACGAGCAGTACTTC. This sequence encodes CASSFGEYEQYF.

At least ten counts were recorded for this clonotype. This chain links TRBV28 with TRBJ1-4; no clear D. This CDR3 has 14 residues. Germline V gives CDR1 MDHEN, CDR2 SYDVKM. Trimming pared 5 bases from V and 3 bases from J, leaving 10 bases between. CDR3 DNA: TGTGCCAGCAGTGCACAGAGGGCTAATGAAAAACTGTTTTTT. It specifies CASSAQRANEKLFF. Full variable domain (missing parts from reference TRBV28 and TRBJ1-4): DVKVTQSSRYLVKRTGEKVFLECVQDMDHENMFWYRQDPGLGLRLIYFSYDVKMKEKGDIPEGYSVSREKKERFSLILESASTNQTSMYLCASSAQRANEKLFFGSGTQLSVL.

The CDR3, as DNA: TGTGCCAGCAGCTTAGTGACCGGGACAGGGGACACCGGGGAGCTGTTTTTT. As protein: CASSLVTGTGDTGELFF. The V and J genes are TRBV7-8 and TRBJ2-2, with 10 positions matching TRBD1. The V and J ends lost 1 base and 3 bases, in that order; junction bases with no gene match: 5. The CDR3 runs 17 residues. In germline, CDR1 is SGHVS, CDR2 FQNEAQ.

This chain uses TRBV19 with TRBJ2-3; a weak D match, TRBD1 (6 bases). The CDR3 length is 17 residues. Germline CDR1 is LNHDA and CDR2 is SQIVND (reference sequence). Deletions cut 3 bases from V and 6 bases from J, with 22 bases between. The CDR3 coding sequence is TGTGCCAGTAGTATCCCGGCCAACCTTGGACAGTTCGATACGCAGTATTTT. Amino acids: CASSIPANLGQFDTQYF.

This clonotype was seen only a few times. The CDR3 region is CSARRLYLGEGEQFF. CDR3 bases: TGCAGTGCTAGAAGGCTCTACCTTGGCGAGGGGGAGCAGTTCTTC. The chain carries TRBV20-1 and TRBJ2-1, with D perhaps given as TRBD1 or TRBD2 (5 bases each). Per the germline V gene, CDR1 is DFQATT and CDR2 is SNEGSKA (reference sequence). This CDR3 comprises 15 residues. The V and J ends lost 2 bases and 10 bases respectively, with 21 bases between them.

At least ten counts were recorded for this clonotype. This sequence joins TRBV4-2 and TRBJ2-3; D remains ambiguous. Germline loops: CDR1 LGHNA, CDR2 YNFKEQ. This CDR3 comprises 14 residues. The germline V and J ends were trimmed by 1 base and 2 bases, with 7 bases remaining between them. The CDR3 nucleotides are TGTGCCAGCAGCCAAGTGTTGTTCACAGATACGCAGTATTTT. Protein product: CASSQVLFTDTQYF.

This clonotype occurred a few times. This CDR3 is CATQDRLLGQPQHF. Written as DNA, the CDR3 is TGTGCCACCCAAGACAGGTTACTAGGGCAGCCCCAGCATTTT. The gene calls are TRBV19 and TRBJ1-5, with D tentatively TRBD1 (6 bases). The germline V gene has CDR1 LNHDA and CDR2 SQIVND (reference sequence). Between the trimmed V and J ends, which lost 10 bases and 7 bases, there was a span of 20 bases. The length of the CDR3 is 14 residues.